This note documents a single TCR beta chain sequence. What it recognizes is unknown. This specimen comes from a study of vaccination effects on CD4 cells after COVID-19. The CDR3 runs 14 residues. The V gene's germline CDR1 is LNHDA and CDR2 SQIVND (reference sequence). V dropped 3 bases and J dropped 0 bases, with 8 bases sitting between them. Data came from immunoSEQ multiplex PCR; TCRdb stores just in-frame clones and leaves some out. The sample yields about 43,000 clones, around three quarters seen once. CD4+ T cells specific for antigen were expanded with viral peptide pools by the ViraFEST assay before sequencing. Scientists isolated CD4+ T cells after a roughly ten-day culture period ended. Vaccine recipients lacked prior SARS-CoV-2 infection and had negative nucleocapsid antibodies.

This chain connects TRBV19 to TRBJ1-1, with D perhaps matching TRBD1 (5 bases). The sequence was obtained from a human donor who received a COVID-19 vaccine. The sequencing used CD4+ T cells from PBMCs cultured with SARS-CoV-2 spike peptides, collected before COVID-19 vaccination. The DNA of the CDR3 is TGTGCCAGTAGTATGGGACGGATGAACACTGAAGCTTTCTTT. It codes for CASSMGRMNTEAFF.